What follows describes a single T cell receptor beta chain. What it binds is not known. A much bigger clone sits one base away, suggesting this may be a read error. This record comes from a study of shared clonotypes between healthy human individuals. Study-wide context: Every donor yielded three CD4 naive, three CD4 memory, two CD8 naive and one CD8 memory plate.

The CDR3 is made up of 13 amino acids. V was clipped by 6 bases and J by 1 base, with 9 bases between them. Germline V gives CDR1 MNHEY, CDR2 SMNVEV (reference sequence). Those who donated, Caucasian adults without exception, all lived in Nashville, Tennessee. Points from the study as a whole: Generation probabilities of non-shared clonotypes were lower (relative to those shared by all four donors).

Clones were sequenced by immunoSEQ multiplex PCR, and TCRdb holds only the in-frame ones, with some missing. The sample has under 850,000 clones; approximately 77% are singletons. The chain is built from TRBV27 and TRBJ1-1, with unresolved D. The TCR originated in a woman in her twenties or thirties in good health. The specimen was memory CD4+ T cells sorted from blood. Specified subset: CD45RA-negative fraction. CDR3 region: CASSLQRNTEAFF. The CDR3 bases are TGTGCCAGCAGCTTACAGAGGAACACTGAAGCTTTCTTT.